The 21 T cell receptor beta chains below all came from one sample that was sequenced in a study of T cell responses to AZD1222 COVID-19 vaccine. Assay: immunoSEQ multiplex PCR; the TCRdb copy retains only in-frame clones and omits some. Among around 99,000 clones listed, approximately 94% were seen once. The sequences come from peripheral blood, collected on day 0 of AZD1222 vaccination. Every receptor here comes from an adult in good health.

CDR3 nucleotide sequence: TGTGCCAGTAGCAAACAGGGGCGCACTGAAGCTTTCTTT. It is translated as CASSKQGRTEAFF. This chain uses TRBV19 with TRBJ1-1; 7 nucleotides agree with TRBD1. This CDR3 is 13 amino acids long. Germline V gene sequence: CDR1 LNHDA, CDR2 SQIVND (reference sequence). V was pared by 6 bases and J by 4 bases, with 5 bases of the junction left unmatched.

The J gene is TRBJ2-7, the V gene TRBV30; 8 bases are shared with TRBD1. The CDR3 length is 17 residues. V dropped 0 bases and J dropped 2; count of bases not matched to a gene: 12. Germline lookup yields CDR1 GTSNPN and CDR2 SVGIG (reference sequence). The CDR3 loop reads CAWSVHTRGLAPYEQYF. In nucleotides, the CDR3 is TGTGCCTGGAGTGTCCACACCAGGGGGCTGGCTCCCTACGAGCAGTACTTC.

The J gene is TRBJ2-5, the V gene TRBV3-1 (or the pseudogene TRBV3-2); D possibly corresponds to TRBD1 (6 bases). Trimming left V 6 bases short and J 2 bases short, with 10 bases between. This CDR3 contains 13 residues. Per the germline V gene, CDR1 is LGHDT and CDR2 is YNNKEL (reference sequence). CDR3 in DNA: TGTGCCAGCAGACAACAGGGACAAGAGACCCAGTACTTC. It specifies CASRQQGQETQYF.

A single count supports this clone. This rearrangement joins TRBV28 to TRBJ2-6, with D unresolved. Trimming removed 7 bases from V and 4 bases from J, with 8 bases in between. CDR1 is MDHEN, CDR2 SYDVKM, per germline. The CDR3 is 13 amino acids. This CDR3 reads CASNGRGANVLTF. As DNA, the CDR3 is TGTGCCAGCAACGGTCGGGGGGCCAACGTCCTGACTTTC.

V usage is TRBV7-2 and J usage is TRBJ2-1; TRBD1 aligns across 7 bases. J lost 8 bases, V lost 1 base, and 2 bases had no gene match. Germline V gene lookup returns CDR1 SGHTA and CDR2 FQGNSA. This CDR3 comprises 13 residues. CDR3 region: CASSLEGAYEQFF. In nucleotides, the CDR3 is TGTGCCAGCAGCTTAGAGGGGGCGTATGAGCAGTTCTTC.

In its sample, this clone was seen once. V usage is TRBV10-3 and J usage is TRBJ1-2; 8 positions agree with TRBD1. Germline values: CDR1 ENHRY, CDR2 SYGVKD. V was clipped by 0 bases and J by 6 bases; unmatched bases: 9. The CDR3 contains 16 residues. The CDR3 sequence is CAISESKGRGQNGYTF. The CDR3, as DNA: TGTGCCATCAGTGAGTCGAAGGGCAGGGGGCAGAATGGCTACACCTTC.

This CDR3 reads CASSISGFYNEQFF. CDR3 nucleotide sequence: TGTGCCAGCAGTATTAGCGGGTTTTACAATGAGCAGTTCTTC. The chain joins TRBV13 to TRBJ2-1, with TRBD2 identical over 7 bases. CDR3 length: 14 residues. Looked up from germline, CDR1 is PRHDT and CDR2 is FYEKMQ (reference sequence). The ends lost 6 bases at V and 4 bases at J; junction bases unmatched: 6. The variable domain in full, with the rest retrieved from reference TRBV13 and TRBJ2-1, is AAGVIQSPRHLIKEKRETATLKCYPIPRHDTVYWYQQGPGQDPQFLISFYEKMQSDKGSIPDRFSAQQFSDYHSELNMSSLELGDSALYFCASSISGFYNEQFFGPGTRLTVL.

This chain links TRBV18 with TRBJ1-4, with 11 bases matching TRBD1. From germline, CDR1 is KGHSH and CDR2 LQKENI. The CDR3 length is 15 residues. Unmatched junction bases numbered 7, after V lost 5 bases and J lost 8 bases. In DNA form, the CDR3 reads TGTGCCAGCTCATTCGGACAGGGGGCGCAAGAAAAACTGTTTTTT. The encoded protein is CASSFGQGAQEKLFF.

This chain connects TRBV7-8 to TRBJ1-1; no clear D. V lost 6 bases and J lost 2, with 19 bases in between. This CDR3 is 16 amino acids long. The germline gives CDR1 SGHVS, CDR2 FQNEAQ. The CDR3, as DNA: TGTGCCAGCAGGGAAGTAAGTGGAGTCTCTAACACTGAAGCTTTCTTT. Residues: CASREVSGVSNTEAFF.

The rearrangement uses TRBV29-1 and TRBJ1-1, with 7 bases matching TRBD1. Germline CDR1 SQVTM, CDR2 ANQGSEA. The J segment lost 0 bases and the V segment lost 6 bases, leaving 4 bases of the junction unmatched. The CDR3 has 13 amino acids. CDR3 bases: TGCAGCGTAACCGGGACAGTGAACACTGAAGCTTTCTTT. Its protein product is CSVTGTVNTEAFF.

The CDR3: CASSASLHEKLFF. CDR3 coding DNA: TGTGCCAGCAGCGCCTCACTTCATGAAAAACTGTTTTTT. This chain uses TRBV7-9 with TRBJ1-4; no clear D gene. Trimming removed 5 bases from V and 6 bases from J, with 10 bases in between. The CDR3 runs to 13 residues. Germline assignment: CDR1 SEHNR and CDR2 FQNEAQ (reference sequence).

The chain couples TRBV7-3 to TRBJ2-1, with 7 bases that match TRBD1. The CDR3 has 13 amino acids. Trimming cost V 6 bases and J 8 bases; bases outside gene matches: 7. The germline V gene has CDR1 SGHTA and CDR2 FQGTGA. CDR3 loop: CASRATGSDEQFF. The CDR3 DNA follows: TGTGCCAGCAGGGCGACAGGGTCGGATGAGCAGTTCTTC. The full variable domain, completed using reference TRBV7-3 and TRBJ2-1, is GAGVSQTPSNKVTEKGKYVELRCDPISGHTALYWYRQSLGQGPEFLIYFQGTGAADDSGLPNDRFFAVRPEGSVSTLKIQRTERGDSAVYLCASRATGSDEQFFGPGTRLTVL.

The J gene is TRBJ2-5, the V gene TRBV5-4; weak D call: TRBD1 (5 bases). The CDR3 length is 16 residues. V shed 4 bases and J shed 4 bases, with 20 bases lying between them. Germline V gene data show CDR1 as SGHNT and CDR2 as YYREEE (reference sequence). The CDR3 coding sequence is TGTGCCAGCAGCACGAACAGGATACGCAATCTAGAGACCCAGTACTTC. It is translated as CASSTNRIRNLETQYF.

The V and J genes are TRBV5-1 and TRBJ2-3, with no clear D. The CDR3 length is 14 residues. Germline V gives CDR1 SGHRS, CDR2 YFSETQ. V lost 0 bases and J 2 bases, leaving 7 bases between the germline ends. CDR3 loop: CASSLAQVTDTQYF. Here the CDR3 DNA reads TGCGCCAGCAGCTTGGCTCAGGTCACAGATACGCAGTATTTT. The full variable domain, its missing parts supplied by reference TRBV5-1 and TRBJ2-3, is KAGVTQTPRYLIKTRGQQVTLSCSPISGHRSVSWYQQTPGQGLQFLFEYFSETQRNKGNFPGRFSGRQFSNSRSEMNVSTLELGDSALYLCASSLAQVTDTQYFGPGTRLTVL.

This chain uses TRBV6-5 with TRBJ1-3; D remains unclear. V gave up 6 bases and J gave up 0 bases, with 3 bases separating them. Per the germline V gene, CDR1 is MNHEY and CDR2 is SVGAGI. The CDR3 covers 12 residues. CDR3 DNA sequence: TGTGCCAGCAGAACCTCTGGAAACACCATATATTTT. This codes for CASRTSGNTIYF.

This chain links TRBV6-5 with TRBJ2-1, with 11 positions matching TRBD2. Unmatched junction bases numbered 7, after V lost 4 bases and J lost 5 bases. Germline V lookup: CDR1 MNHEY, CDR2 SVGAGI. There are 16 residues in the CDR3. CDR3 in amino acids: CASSFTSGSPHNEQFF. The CDR3 DNA sequence: TGTGCCAGCAGTTTCACTAGCGGGAGTCCCCACAATGAGCAGTTCTTC.

The V call is TRBV5-8, the J call TRBJ2-3; no reliable D call. Germline V gene data show CDR1 as SGHTS and CDR2 as YDEGEE. The CDR3 contains 14 residues. The CDR3, as DNA: TGTGCTTTCTCAGTGGGGTTTTTCGGAGATACGCAGTATTTT. Encoded protein: CAFSVGFFGDTQYF. Filled out from reference TRBV5-8 and TRBJ2-3, the complete variable domain reads EAGVTQSPTHLIKTRGQQATLRCSPISGHTSVYWYQQALGLGLQFLLWYDEGEERNRGNFPPRFSGRQFPNYSSELNVNALELEDSALYLCAFSVGFFGDTQYFGPGTRLTVL.

V usage is TRBV3-1 (or the pseudogene TRBV3-2) and J usage is TRBJ1-1; D unclear. CDR1 and CDR2 (germline): LGHDT, YNNKEL (reference sequence). The CDR3 is 13 residues long. Between the trimmed V and J ends, which lost 4 bases and 0 bases, there was a span of 6 bases. CDR3 coding DNA: TGTGCCAGCAGCCCCTTCATGAACACTGAAGCTTTCTTT. Protein: CASSPFMNTEAFF.

The chain carries TRBV6-4 and TRBJ1-1; D is undetermined. The CDR3 loop spans 13 amino acids. The V end lost 4 bases, the J end lost 3 bases, and 9 bases lay between the germline ends. Germline CDR1 is MRHNA and CDR2 is SNTAGT. The CDR3 sequence is CASSASPDTEAFF. The CDR3 DNA sequence: TGTGCCAGCAGTGCTTCCCCGGACACTGAAGCTTTCTTT.

The rearrangement links TRBV5-1 to TRBJ2-6; 9 positions agree with TRBD1. Trimming cost V 6 bases and J 1 base; bases outside gene matches: 14. The CDR3 totals 19 residues. The germline V gene encodes CDR1 SGHRS and CDR2 YFSETQ. The CDR3 spells CASKWVPGQGLSGANVLTF. The CDR3 DNA sequence: TGCGCCAGCAAGTGGGTCCCGGGACAGGGCCTTTCTGGGGCCAACGTCCTGACTTTC.

The chain is built from TRBV3-1 (or the pseudogene TRBV3-2) and TRBJ2-3; D unresolved. The CDR3 runs to 10 residues. Per the germline V gene, CDR1 is LGHDT and CDR2 is YNNKEL (reference sequence). Trimming left V 0 bases short and J 8 bases short, with 0 bases between. This chain's CDR3 is CASSQDTQYF. The CDR3 DNA follows: TGTGCCAGCAGCCAAGATACGCAGTATTTT.